The 27 T cell receptor beta chains given below trace back to one sample, sequenced in a study of early T cells in non-severe SARS-CoV-2 infection. TCRdb called the 5' RACE reads again in MiXCR, with one record for every CDR3 protein. The sample has approximately 60,000 distinct CDR3 sequences; over 9.5% are singletons. The sequencing input was whole blood. Receptors were obtained from an adult who was a healthcare worker with PCR-confirmed SARS-CoV-2 infection or an uninfected control (not recorded which).

This clonotype was seen many times. V is TRBV2 and J is TRBJ1-1, with 10 bases aligning to TRBD1. The germline CDR1 and CDR2 sequences are SNHLY and FYNNEI. This CDR3 comprises 13 residues. V was clipped by 11 bases and J by 3 bases; unmatched bases: 6. This CDR3 is CAGQGVGDTEAFF. The CDR3 bases are TGTGCCGGACAGGGGGTCGGTGACACTGAAGCTTTCTTT.

The chain recombines TRBV6-5 with TRBJ2-7; the D gene is possibly TRBD1 (6 bases). CDR3 size: 16 residues. Trimming took off 0 bases at V and 0 bases at J, with 12 bases between the two ends. Per germline, CDR1 MNHEY and CDR2 SVGAGI. The CDR3 coding sequence is TGTGCCAGCAGTTACTCCGGACAGAGGAGCTCCTACGAGCAGTACTTC. Amino acids: CASSYSGQRSSYEQYF.

Details on this clonotype: A much larger clonotype is one base distant, so this may be a read error. The chain uses TRBV5-4 and TRBJ2-3, with D unresolved. Germline loops: CDR1 SGHNT, CDR2 YYREEE (reference sequence). The CDR3 sequence is 14 residues long. The CDR3 protein is CAGSLLTSTDTQYF. The DNA of the CDR3 is TGTGCCGGCAGCTTATTAACCAGCACAGATACGCAGTATTTT. The complete variable domain, with remaining parts taken from reference TRBV5-4 and TRBJ2-3, reads ETGVTQSPTHLIKTRGQQVTLRCSSQSGHNTVSWYQQALGQGPQFIFQYYREEENGRGNFPPRFSGLQFPNYSSELNVNALELDDSALYLCAGSLLTSTDTQYFGPGTRLTVL.

This CDR3 is CASSSRDSIKGEQYF. The CDR3 DNA reads TGTGCCAGCAGCTCCCGGGACTCCATTAAGGGGGAGCAGTACTTC. The genes are TRBV13 and TRBJ2-7; D may be TRBD2 (6 bases). CDR1 and CDR2 (germline): PRHDT, FYEKMQ (reference sequence). CDR3 length: 15 amino acids. V lost 4 bases, J lost 7 bases, and 20 bases lay in between.

This clonotype has at least ten counts. This chain uses TRBV11-2 with TRBJ2-7; 12 bases match TRBD2. V gave up 8 bases and J gave up 7 bases; unmatched junction bases: 12. Germline V gene sequence: CDR1 SGHAT, CDR2 FQNNGV. The CDR3 loop spans 15 amino acids. The CDR3 sequence: CASGPGTSGPGEQYF. The CDR3 region has the DNA TGTGCCAGCGGGCCCGGGACTAGCGGGCCGGGAGAGCAGTACTTC.

This chain links TRBV28 with TRBJ1-5; perhaps TRBD1 as D (5 bases). Looked up from germline, CDR1 is MDHEN and CDR2 is SYDVKM. V was shortened by 1 base and J by 7 bases, with 14 bases between the two germline ends. This CDR3 comprises 15 residues. The CDR3 sequence is CASSLYQGSWQPQHF. The DNA for the CDR3 is TGTGCCAGCAGTTTATACCAGGGCTCGTGGCAGCCCCAGCATTTT.

This clonotype came up many times. This rearrangement joins TRBV7-2 to TRBJ1-5, with D hard to call. The CDR3 length is 15 residues. The germline V gene has CDR1 SGHTA and CDR2 FQGNSA. V gave up 5 bases and J gave up 6 bases, with 17 bases separating them. This chain's CDR3 is CASSPYGGPGQPQHF. The CDR3 nucleotides read TGTGCCAGCAGCCCATACGGCGGGCCGGGTCAGCCCCAGCATTTT.

In its sample, this clonotype was seen many times. The chain has TRBV12-3 or TRBV12-4 and TRBJ2-7; D is undetermined. The V end was cut by 1 base, the J end by 2 bases, with 6 bases between. This CDR3 region has 13 residues. CDR3 sequence: CASSLGRTYEQYF. The CDR3 DNA is TGTGCCAGCAGTTTAGGCAGGACCTACGAGCAGTACTTC.

The table lists this clonotype with a few counts. The V gene is TRBV18, the J gene TRBJ2-1; D possibly corresponds to TRBD1 (6 bases). The CDR3 sequence is 15 residues long. Trimming took off 6 bases at V and 3 bases at J, with 15 bases between the two ends. The germline V gene encodes CDR1 KGHSH and CDR2 LQKENI. In nucleotides, the CDR3 is TGTGCCAGCTCCCCGACAGGAAGTTTCTACAATGAGCAGTTCTTC. Amino acid sequence: CASSPTGSFYNEQFF.

This chain joins TRBV5-4 and TRBJ2-5, with 9 bases aligning to TRBD1. The CDR3 spans 16 residues. The V segment lost 3 bases and the J segment 6 bases; nucleotides outside the gene matches: 12. The V gene's germline CDR1 is SGHNT and CDR2 YYREEE (reference sequence). CDR3 in DNA: TGTGCCAGCAGCTCCTACCGGGACAGGGTGGTGAAGACCCAGTACTTC. Translating gives CASSSYRDRVVKTQYF.

This clonotype was counted ten times or more. The chain carries TRBV11-3 and TRBJ2-1; D is unresolved. The length of the CDR3 is 13 residues. The germline V gene has CDR1 SGHNT and CDR2 YENEEA. V was pared by 4 bases and J by 7 bases, with 11 bases between. The CDR3 nucleotides are TGTGCCAGCAGCTCCCGGGTCTATAATGAGCAGTTCTTC. Translation gives CASSSRVYNEQFF. Drawing the rest from reference TRBV11-3 and TRBJ2-1, the complete variable domain is EAGVVQSPRYKIIEKKQPVAFWCNPISGHNTLYWYLQNLGQGPELLIRYENEEAVDDSQLPKDRFSAERLKGVDSTLKIQPAELGDSAVYLCASSSRVYNEQFFGPGTRLTVL.

V gene TRBV29-1 combines with J gene TRBJ2-3; 7 nucleotides line up with TRBD1. CDR1 is SQVTM, CDR2 ANQGSEA, per germline. V shed 7 bases and J 0 bases; nucleotides not matched to a gene: 4. The CDR3 runs 13 residues. Here the CDR3 DNA reads TGCAGCGCAAAACAGGGGAGCACAGATACGCAGTATTTT. Residues: CSAKQGSTDTQYF.

The chain combines TRBV24-1 with TRBJ2-2; 7 nucleotides align to TRBD1. The CDR3 is made up of 18 amino acids. Trimming cost V 3 bases and J 2 bases; bases outside gene matches: 11. The germline V gene has CDR1 KGHDR and CDR2 SFDVKD. The CDR3: CATSDPPRGRLNTGELFF. CDR3 coding DNA: TGTGCCACCAGTGATCCTCCAAGGGGGCGACTTAACACCGGGGAGCTGTTTTTT.

Only a few counts were recorded for this clonotype. This sequence joins TRBV3-1 and TRBJ2-7, with 16 bases that match TRBD2. CDR1 is LGHDT, CDR2 YNNKEL, per germline (reference sequence). The CDR3 extends over 18 amino acids. J lost 7 bases, V lost 4 bases, and 13 bases had no gene match. CDR3 nucleotide sequence: TGTGCCAGCAGCCCGCTTTGGGGACTAGCGGGAGGGGTAGGAGAGCAGTACTTC. It codes for CASSPLWGLAGGVGEQYF.

This clonotype was recorded many times. The rearrangement links TRBV25-1 to TRBJ1-1, with D uncertain. Germline-derived CDR1 and CDR2 are MGHDK and SYGVNS. Trimming pared 2 bases from V and 0 bases from J, leaving 4 bases between. The CDR3 contains 13 residues. In DNA, the CDR3 is TGTGCCAGCAGTGAAGGACTGAACACTGAAGCTTTCTTT. This gives the protein CASSEGLNTEAFF.

This clonotype was observed many times. The gene calls are TRBV11-3 and TRBJ2-1; 8 bases align to TRBD2. This CDR3 spans 15 amino acids. Trimming at V came to 5 bases and at J to 0 bases, leaving 3 bases not matched to a gene. Per germline, CDR1 SGHNT and CDR2 YENEEA. Here the CDR3 DNA reads TGTGCCAGCAGCCAAACTAGCGGCTCCTACAATGAGCAGTTCTTC. It encodes CASSQTSGSYNEQFF.

Ten or more counts support this clonotype. The V and J genes are TRBV7-9 and TRBJ1-6, with a tentative D call TRBD1 (6 bases). The CDR3 consists of 14 residues. The V end was cut by 5 bases, the J end by 8 bases, with 13 bases between. Germline loops: CDR1 SEHNR, CDR2 FQNEAQ (reference sequence). DNA of the CDR3: TGTGCCAGCAGCACTTGGGGGGCGGATTCACCCCTCCACTTT. It encodes CASSTWGADSPLHF.

This clonotype was counted ten times or more. This chain uses TRBV28 with TRBJ2-2; tentative D call: TRBD1 (6 bases). Germline assignment: CDR1 MDHEN and CDR2 SYDVKM. The V end lost 1 base, the J end lost 2 bases, and 8 bases lay between the germline ends. The CDR3 totals 15 residues. This CDR3 is CASSLLDRNTGELFF. Here the CDR3 DNA reads TGTGCCAGCAGTTTATTGGACAGAAACACCGGGGAGCTGTTTTTT.

Many counts were recorded for this clonotype. V gene TRBV29-1 combines with J gene TRBJ2-3, with D unresolved. V gave up 6 bases and J gave up 1 base, with 2 bases separating them. This CDR3 is 10 amino acids long. CDR1 and CDR2 (germline): SQVTM, ANQGSEA. CDR3 sequence: CSVGTDTQYF. CDR3 DNA: TGCAGCGTGGGCACAGATACGCAGTATTTT.

This clonotype was picked up a small number of times. The chain recombines TRBV5-6 with TRBJ2-7; 7 positions agree with TRBD1. V gave up 0 bases and J gave up 7 bases; unmatched junction bases: 7. The CDR3 extends over 14 amino acids. CDR1 and CDR2 (germline): SGHDT, YYEEEE. This CDR3 is CASSLGGTAREQYF. DNA of the CDR3: TGTGCCAGCAGCTTGGGGGGGACAGCGCGGGAGCAGTACTTC.

This clonotype occurred many times. This CDR3 reads CASSFQEGGTGNTIYF. CDR3 nucleotide sequence: TGTGCCAGCAGCTTTCAGGAAGGGGGAACTGGAAACACCATATATTTT. This chain uses TRBV5-6 with TRBJ1-3; tentatively, D is TRBD1 (6 bases). Trimming cost V 2 bases and J 2 bases, with 14 bases left between them. CDR3 length: 16 amino acids. Germline V gene sequence: CDR1 SGHDT, CDR2 YYEEEE.

This clonotype appeared many times. The V call is TRBV5-1, the J call TRBJ2-4; D perhaps matches TRBD1 (5 bases). This CDR3 spans 16 amino acids. The ends were cut back, 4 bases at V and 0 bases at J, with 14 bases in the middle. Germline CDR1 and CDR2: SGHRS and YFSETQ. The CDR3 bases are TGCGCCAGCAGCGAAAGTCGACAGCTAGCCAAAAACATTCAGTACTTC. Its protein product is CASSESRQLAKNIQYF.

This clonotype was observed at least ten times. This sequence joins TRBV6-5 and TRBJ2-1, with a weak D call TRBD2 (5 bases). Trimming removed 8 bases at V and 0 bases at J, with 17 bases between. From germline, CDR1 is MNHEY and CDR2 SVGAGI. The CDR3 runs 16 residues. The CDR3 is CASQPLALNSYNEQFF. In DNA form, the CDR3 reads TGTGCCAGCCAGCCCTTAGCGCTAAACTCCTACAATGAGCAGTTCTTC.

On this clonotype: This may arise from a read error, as a much more abundant clone is one base away. The V call is TRBV20-1, the J call TRBJ2-7, with 9 bases identical to TRBD1. With V trimmed by 5 bases and J by 8 bases, 13 bases remained unmatched. The CDR3 sequence is 14 residues long. Germline lookup yields CDR1 DFQATT and CDR2 SNEGSKA (reference sequence). The CDR3 bases are TGCAGTGCTGGGCGGGGGACAGGGCCGCGGAAGCAGTACTTC. It specifies CSAGRGTGPRKQYF.

This clonotype was picked up many times. This chain connects TRBV19 to TRBJ1-2, with unresolved D. This CDR3 region has 15 residues. The germline gives CDR1 LNHDA, CDR2 SQIVND (reference sequence). V was cut by 2 bases and J by 6 bases, with 16 bases left in between. The CDR3 is CASSIYGQSLNGYTF. The CDR3 bases are TGTGCCAGTAGTATATACGGGCAATCGCTCAATGGCTACACCTTC.

A word on this clonotype: A read error may be the cause here, since a much bigger clone is one base away. V is TRBV12-3 or TRBV12-4 and J is TRBJ1-4; TRBD1 aligns across 11 bases. The CDR3 has 15 amino acids. CDR3 coding DNA: TGTCCCAGCAGCCCACCCGGGACAGGGGGGATAAAACTGTTTTTT. It encodes CPSSPPGTGGIKLFF.

This clonotype was recorded at least ten times. The rearrangement uses TRBV15 and TRBJ2-2; D uncertain. Trimming took off 1 base at V and 6 bases at J, with 9 bases between the two ends. The CDR3 totals 14 residues. The germline V gene encodes CDR1 LNHNV and CDR2 YYDKDF (reference sequence). CDR3 loop: CATSRGPGSGELFF. CDR3 bases: TGTGCCACCAGCAGAGGACCCGGGTCCGGGGAGCTGTTTTTT.